This TCR beta chain is from a study of Ad26.COV2.S vaccination and SARS-CoV-2 variants. V gave up 0 bases and J gave up 3 bases, with 8 bases separating them. Germline CDR1 PRHDT, CDR2 FYEKMQ (reference sequence). This CDR3 has 14 amino acids. Data came from immunoSEQ multiplex PCR; TCRdb stores just in-frame clones and leaves some out. Found here are around 450,000 clones, 89% of them singletons; the top ten hold about 2.5%. Treatment here: around 19 received Ad26.COV2.S at low or high dose, single or two shots; 5 received placebo; per-sample allocation not given. Each sample was drawn 63 days after the first injection (of vaccine or placebo). Whoever gave the sample was an adult aged 18-55 years in Boston.

V usage is TRBV13 and J usage is TRBJ1-1, with D uncertain. Sequenced here: peripheral blood, sampled in a trial of Ad26.COV2.S vaccine versus placebo. The sequence was collected from a person aged 18-60 years who received the Ad26.COV2.S COVID-19 vaccine or a placebo. The CDR3 DNA reads as TGTGCCAGCAGCTTAGGACCCGGGGACACTGAAGCTTTCTTT. Translated, it gives CASSLGPGDTEAFF.